The 9 T cell receptor beta chains in this list originate from one sample, sequenced in a study of CD8+ T cells in alopecia areata. cDNA serving as the sequencing template came from extracted, reverse transcribed RNA. The table came from immunoSEQ multiplex PCR; TCRdb's copy has only in-frame clones and leaves some out. The table includes about 97,000 clones, roughly two fifths detected once. Sequences were obtained from CD4+ T cells sorted from blood. The receptor source for this set is a human donor with alopecia areata.

The chain uses TRBV4-2 and TRBJ2-5, with 13 positions matching TRBD2. Germline CDR1 reads LGHNA; CDR2 reads YNFKEQ. This CDR3 has 18 amino acids. With 0 bases clipped from V and 5 bases from J, the junction kept 9 bases outside the gene matches. CDR3 nucleotide sequence: TGTGCCAGCAGCCAAGACGAGGGACTAGCGGGACGGGGGGAGACCCAGTACTTC. Protein sequence: CASSQDEGLAGRGETQYF.

This rearrangement joins TRBV27 to TRBJ2-2; TRBD1 aligns across 8 bases. V lost 6 bases and J lost 5; bases outside the gene matches: 8. Germline V gene data show CDR1 as MNHEY and CDR2 as SMNVEV (reference sequence). The CDR3 totals 15 residues. CDR3 DNA sequence: TGTGCCAGCAGATCGACAGGGGTTTGGACCGGGGAGCTGTTTTTT. As protein: CASRSTGVWTGELFF.

The chain uses TRBV6-6 and TRBJ2-2; 10 bases are a match to TRBD1. Losses at the gene ends were 7 bases for V and 7 bases for J; bases not matched to a gene: 9. CDR3 size: 15 residues. Germline V gene lookup returns CDR1 MNHNY and CDR2 SVGAGI (reference sequence). The CDR3 DNA is TGTGCCAGCATGAGGCGACAGGGGGCGAACGGGGAGCTGTTTTTT. Translation: CASMRRQGANGELFF.

The chain carries TRBV6-5 and TRBJ2-3; D not resolved. V was cut by 10 bases and J by 1 base, with 12 bases left in between. CDR3 size: 13 residues. CDR1 and CDR2 from the germline V gene are MNHEY and SVGAGI. For the CDR3, the DNA is TGTGCCATCGGAGACCGTCGCACAGATACGCAGTATTTT. It translates to CAIGDRRTDTQYF.

The chain uses TRBV2 and TRBJ2-3; 14 bases match TRBD2. This CDR3 region has 15 residues. V shed 6 bases, J shed 5 bases, and the junction held 4 bases outside the gene matches. Germline-derived CDR1 and CDR2 are SNHLY and FYNNEI. CDR3 coding DNA: TGTGCCAGCAGACCCGGACTAGCGGGAGGAGATACGCAGTATTTT. Protein product: CASRPGLAGGDTQYF.

This clone has only a few counts. The chain combines TRBV7-9 with TRBJ2-2, with D possibly matching TRBD1 (7 bases). This CDR3 comprises 16 residues. The V gene's germline CDR1 is SEHNR and CDR2 FQNEAQ (reference sequence). V was clipped by 5 bases and J by 6 bases, with 19 bases between them. In nucleotides, the CDR3 is TGTGCCAGCAGCGGCGGGGACAGAGGATCCCCCGGGGAGCTGTTTTTT. Protein sequence: CASSGGDRGSPGELFF.

This rearrangement joins TRBV5-1 to TRBJ2-5; weak D call: TRBD1 (5 bases). The closer fit of TRBJ2-7 to the DNA end suggests the J call may be wrong. The CDR3 loop spans 13 amino acids. CDR1 is SGHRS, CDR2 YFSETQ, per germline. The CDR3, as DNA: TGCGCCAGCAGCTTGGGACAGTCCTACGAGCAGTACTTC. Translation: CASSLGQSYEQYF.

The gene calls are TRBV2 and TRBJ1-5; D is unresolved. Germline lookup yields CDR1 SNHLY and CDR2 FYNNEI. With 6 bases removed from V and 6 bases from J, the gap between germline ends came to 12 bases. This CDR3 has 13 amino acids. CDR3 coding DNA: TGTGCCAGCAGCGCAGGTGAGGCTCAGCCCCAGCATTTT. This sequence encodes CASSAGEAQPQHF.

V and J are TRBV6-5 and TRBJ1-6, with D possibly TRBD1 on 6 matching bases. V gave up 8 bases and J gave up 7 bases, with 18 bases separating them. Germline V gene data show CDR1 as MNHEY and CDR2 as SVGAGI. The CDR3 spans 15 residues. Written as DNA, the CDR3 is TGTGCCAGCGTACGAACCCGACAGGCGAATTCACCCCTCCACTTT. Translated, it gives CASVRTRQANSPLHF.